This T cell receptor (beta chain) was profiled in a study of T cells in women clearing cervical HPV infection. Study context: Cases' blood sampling followed lesion detection by median roughly 150 days (90 to 200).

The repertoire was sequenced with immunoSEQ multiplex PCR; TCRdb's copy has only in-frame clones and lacks some. This sample's clone table lists about 26,000 clones. The sequencing input was blood buffy coat. This clonotype was sampled from a woman between 18 and 75 years old with a cervical HPV16 infection that either progressed to CIN3+ or cleared (not recorded which).

Incomplete CDR3 DNA: TGCGCCAGCAGCTTGCTCGGGGGGACTAATGAAAAA. It is translated as CASSLLGGTNEK. The entire CDR3 protein reads CASSLLGGTNEKLFF. The genes are TRBV5-1 and TRBJ1-4; tentative D call: TRBD1 (5 bases). The read halts 3 residues ahead of the CDR3 end, with the missing end drawn from the germline J gene. Germline V gene sequence: CDR1 SGHRS, CDR2 YFSETQ. V was shortened by 1 base and J by 2 bases, with 9 bases between the two germline ends. The CDR3 extends over 15 amino acids.